The text below deals with one TCR beta chain. Its antigen is unidentified. Sequencing used immunoSEQ multiplex PCR; TCRdb keeps in-frame clones, though not all of them. The repertoire holds about 210,000 clones, about 94% seen once, with around 1.7% in the top ten. The data belong to a study of T cell responses to AZD1222 COVID-19 vaccine. Study-wide results and caveats: Nearly half of spike-specific TCRs reportedly target variant regions that are unmutated in the B.1.351 and B.1.1.7 variants. Seropositivity was recorded at baseline in only five to seven AZD1222 recipients. Two AZD1222 doses significantly raised spike-specific TCR breadth and depth over controls.

V was trimmed by 3 bases and J by 0 bases, leaving 17 bases between them. The CDR3 extends over 17 amino acids. Germline V gene data show CDR1 as SGHAT and CDR2 as FQNNGV. Material: peripheral blood, obtained 28 days after the second dose of the MenACWY control vaccine. V usage is TRBV11-2 and J usage is TRBJ1-1, with a weak D call TRBD1 (5 bases). This receptor was obtained from an adult who received the MenACWY meningococcal vaccine as a control. The CDR3 sequence is CASSFSPRQIMNTEAFF. Here the CDR3 DNA reads TGTGCCAGCAGCTTTAGTCCAAGACAGATTATGAACACTGAAGCTTTCTTT.